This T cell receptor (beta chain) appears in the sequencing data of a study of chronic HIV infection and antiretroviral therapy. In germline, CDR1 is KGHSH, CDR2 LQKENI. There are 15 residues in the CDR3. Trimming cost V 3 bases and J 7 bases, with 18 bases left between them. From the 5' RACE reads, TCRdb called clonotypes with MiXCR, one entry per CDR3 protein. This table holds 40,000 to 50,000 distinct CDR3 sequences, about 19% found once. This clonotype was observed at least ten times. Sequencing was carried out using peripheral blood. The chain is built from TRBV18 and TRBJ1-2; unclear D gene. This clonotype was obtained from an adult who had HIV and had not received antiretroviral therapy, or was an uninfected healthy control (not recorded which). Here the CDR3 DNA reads TGTGCCAGCTCACCCGTCCCCGTAGGAACAGCTGGCTACACCTTC. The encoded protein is CASSPVPVGTAGYTF.